Listed below are T cell receptor beta chains from one sample, sequenced in a study of shared clonotypes between healthy human individuals. Method: immunoSEQ multiplex PCR; TCRdb's copy keeps in-frame clones and lacks some. The sample has about 680,000 clones, around 78% seen once. Sequenced input: memory CD4+ T cells sorted from blood. Receptors originate from a woman aged 25 to 45 in good health. Each CDR3 is given with its conserved first and last residue. Each record gives: D gene, clone size, J gene, V gene, CDR3 protein, CDR3 DNA. The D gene is left open where the match is weak. Clone size, where shown, is once, few, many, or a class for clones that have expanded.

TRBD2 | NA | TRBJ2-1 | TRBV6-6 | CASREASGSGEQFF | TGTGCCAGCCGGGAGGCTAGCGGGAGCGGTGAGCAGTTCTTC
NA | NA | TRBJ1-1 | TRBV6-4 | CASRKTGNTEAFF | TGTGCCAGCCGCAAGACAGGGAACACTGAAGCTTTCTTT
TRBD2 | NA | TRBJ2-1 | TRBV19 | CASSKGGSLYNEQFF | TGTGCCAGTAGTAAGGGCGGGAGTCTCTACAATGAGCAGTTCTTC
NA | NA | TRBJ2-5 | TRBV19 | CASSTGAWETQYF | TGTGCCAGTAGTACAGGGGCTTGGGAGACCCAGTACTTC
TRBD2 | NA | TRBJ2-7 | TRBV27 | CASSSGLAVPYEQYF | TGTGCCAGCAGTTCGGGACTAGCGGTCCCCTACGAGCAGTACTTC
NA | once | TRBJ2-7 | TRBV5-1 | CASSEARTALYEQYF | TGCGCCAGCAGCGAGGCCCGGACGGCACTCTACGAGCAGTACTTC
NA | NA | TRBJ1-5 | TRBV28 | CASSLWPPRSNQPQHF | TGTGCCAGCAGTTTATGGCCCCCGCGGTCCAATCAGCCCCAGCATTTT
TRBD1 | NA | TRBJ2-1 | TRBV7-9 | CASSLLGQDNEQFF | TGTGCCAGCAGCTTACTGGGACAGGACAATGAGCAGTTCTTC
NA | NA | TRBJ1-5 | TRBV5-8 | CASSLVEYQPQHF | TGTGCCAGCAGCTTGGTTGAATACCAGCCCCAGCATTTT
TRBD2 | NA | TRBJ2-1 | TRBV11-2 | CASSYRLAGGPVAEQFF | TGTGCCAGCAGCTATCGACTAGCGGGAGGGCCTGTCGCTGAGCAGTTCTTC
TRBD2 | NA | TRBJ2-5 | TRBV7-2 | CASSLGKTSGIETQYF | TGTGCCAGCAGCTTAGGGAAGACTAGCGGGATAGAGACCCAGTACTTC
NA | few | TRBJ2-1 | TRBV30 | CAWSNGNNNEQFF | TGTGCCTGGAGTAACGGGAACAACAATGAGCAGTTCTTC
NA | NA | TRBJ1-1 | TRBV28 | CAARGPAHTEAFF | TGTGCCGCCCGGGGGCCAGCGCACACTGAAGCTTTCTTT
NA | few | TRBJ1-1 | TRBV6-6 | CASSLETSGVSPAFF | TGTGCCAGCAGTTTGGAAACCTCAGGGGTAAGCCCAGCTTTCTTT
TRBD1 | few | TRBJ1-2 | TRBV10-3 | CAISEGQGGGYGYTF | TGTGCCATCAGTGAGGGACAGGGCGGAGGTTATGGCTACACCTTC
NA | few | TRBJ1-5 | TRBV19 | CASTQAYSNQPQHF | TGTGCCAGTACACAGGCCTATAGCAATCAGCCCCAGCATTTT
TRBD2 | few | TRBJ2-1 | TRBV7-9 | CASSPGLASYNEQFF | TGTGCCAGCAGCCCGGGACTAGCGTCCTACAATGAGCAGTTCTTC
NA | NA | TRBJ2-6 | TRBV11-2 | CASSLSAGAVGANVLTF | TGTGCCAGCAGCTTAAGCGCAGGGGCCGTAGGGGCCAACGTCCTGACTTTC
TRBD2 | NA | TRBJ2-7 | TRBV10-1 | CASKTSGEVPYEQYF | TGCGCCAGCAAGACAAGCGGGGAGGTACCCTACGAGCAGTACTTC
TRBD1 | NA | TRBJ2-2 | TRBV5-6 | CASSTIQGADGELFF | TGTGCCAGCAGCACCATACAGGGGGCGGACGGGGAGCTGTTTTTT
TRBD1 | NA | TRBJ2-5 | TRBV6-1 | CASSTGGQVETQYF | TGTGCCAGCAGTACAGGGGGTCAGGTGGAGACCCAGTACTTC
NA | NA | TRBJ1-5 | TRBV4-1 | CASSQGTGSVQPQHF | TGCGCCAGCAGCCAAGGTACAGGGTCGGTCCAGCCCCAGCATTTT
TRBD2 | NA | TRBJ2-3 | TRBV5-1 | CASSLDMAGAGTDTQYF | TGCGCCAGCAGCTTGGACATGGCGGGAGCGGGCACAGATACGCAGTATTTT
NA | NA | TRBJ2-1 | TRBV11-2 | CASSLDGGEQFF | TGTGCCAGCAGCTTAGATGGGGGTGAGCAGTTCTTC
TRBD1 | NA | TRBJ1-4 | TRBV7-9 | CASGPGQGGNEKLFF | TGTGCCAGCGGCCCGGGACAGGGGGGTAATGAAAAACTGTTTTTT
TRBD2 | NA | TRBJ2-7 | TRBV6-1 | CASASGTSGIYEQYF | TGTGCCAGCGCGAGCGGGACTAGCGGGATATACGAGCAGTACTTC
TRBD1 | NA | TRBJ1-5 | TRBV28 | CASSPKQGFNQPQHF | TGTGCCAGCAGCCCTAAACAGGGGTTCAATCAGCCCCAGCATTTT
NA | NA | TRBJ2-2 | TRBV7-2 | CASSLVGRVAGELFF | TGTGCCAGCAGCTTAGTGGGGCGCGTCGCCGGGGAGCTGTTTTTT
NA | few | TRBJ1-5 | TRBV2 | CASSVVDSNQPQHF | TGTGCCAGCAGTGTAGTGGATAGCAATCAGCCCCAGCATTTT
TRBD1 | NA | TRBJ2-1 | TRBV6-6 | CASSYYGQGANEQFF | TGTGCCAGCAGTTACTACGGACAGGGGGCGAATGAGCAGTTCTTC
NA | many | TRBJ1-1 | TRBV28 | CASSFHWAHGAFF | TGTGCCAGCAGTTTTCACTGGGCCCACGGGGCTTTCTTT
NA | once | TRBJ1-1 | TRBV5-5 | CASSYIDNTEAFF | TGTGCCAGCAGCTACATAGATAACACTGAAGCTTTCTTT
TRBD2 | NA | TRBJ2-5 | TRBV5-1 | CASRGGVETQYF | TGCGCCAGCCGGGGAGGGGTAGAGACCCAGTACTTC
NA | few | TRBJ2-2 | TRBV7-3 | CASSSRDSGELFF | TGTGCCAGCAGCTCCCGGGATAGCGGGGAGCTGTTTTTT
TRBD1 | NA | TRBJ1-2 | TRBV23-1 | CASSQWDPQGANYGYTF | TGCGCCAGCAGTCAATGGGACCCACAGGGGGCGAACTATGGCTACACCTTC
TRBD2 | NA | TRBJ2-5 | TRBV5-1 | CASSSGLAGLRETQYF | TGCGCCAGCAGCTCCGGACTAGCGGGACTTCGGGAGACCCAGTACTTC
NA | many | TRBJ1-1 | TRBV29-1 | CSVVYRATEAFF | TGCAGCGTTGTTTACAGGGCTACTGAAGCTTTCTTT
NA | NA | TRBJ2-7 | TRBV30 | CAWSKQGDISYEQYF | TGTGCCTGGAGTAAACAAGGGGACATCTCCTACGAGCAGTACTTC
TRBD1 | NA | TRBJ1-4 | TRBV5-1 | CASSRTGKNEKLFF | TGCGCCAGCAGCCGGACAGGGAAAAATGAAAAACTGTTTTTT
NA | NA | TRBJ1-1 | TRBV6-1 | CASSEIWGANTEAFF | TGTGCCAGCAGTGAAATCTGGGGGGCCAACACTGAAGCTTTCTTT
NA | few | TRBJ1-3 | TRBV11-1 | CASSFRQSGNTIYF | TGTGCCAGCAGCTTTCGACAGTCTGGAAACACCATATATTTT
TRBD2 | once | TRBJ2-1 | TRBV4-1 | CASSQRGGLADNEQFF | TGCGCCAGCAGCCAGAGGGGGGGACTAGCGGACAATGAGCAGTTCTTC
TRBD2 | NA | TRBJ2-7 | TRBV30 | CAWSSGGNREQYF | TGTGCCTGGAGTAGCGGGGGGAACCGCGAGCAGTACTTC